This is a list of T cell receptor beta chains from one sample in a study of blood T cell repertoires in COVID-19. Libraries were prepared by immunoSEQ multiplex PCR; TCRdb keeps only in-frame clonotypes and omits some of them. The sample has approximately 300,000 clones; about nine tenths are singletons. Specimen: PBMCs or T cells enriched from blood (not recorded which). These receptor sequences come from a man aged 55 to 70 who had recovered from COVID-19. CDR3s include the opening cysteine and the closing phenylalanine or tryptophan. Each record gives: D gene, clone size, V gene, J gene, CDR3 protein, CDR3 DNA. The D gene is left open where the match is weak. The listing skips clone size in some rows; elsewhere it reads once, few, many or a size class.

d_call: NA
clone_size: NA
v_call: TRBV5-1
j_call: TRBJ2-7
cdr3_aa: CASSLGVGAFYEQYF
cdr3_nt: TGCGCCAGCAGCTTAGGGGTAGGGGCCTTCTACGAGCAGTACTTC

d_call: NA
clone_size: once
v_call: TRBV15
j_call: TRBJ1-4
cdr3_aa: CATSRERGTREKLFF
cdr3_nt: TGTGCCACCAGCAGAGAAAGGGGGACCAGGGAAAAACTGTTTTTT

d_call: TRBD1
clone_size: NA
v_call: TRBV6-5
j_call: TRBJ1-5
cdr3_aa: CASRPTGEVSQHF
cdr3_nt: TGTGCCAGCAGGCCGACAGGGGAGGTCTCCCAGCATTTT

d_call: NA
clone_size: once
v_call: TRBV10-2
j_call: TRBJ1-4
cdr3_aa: CATSLTAGGLTNEKLFF
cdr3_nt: TGCGCCACCTCACTGACCGCGGGGGGGTTAACTAATGAAAAACTGTTTTTT

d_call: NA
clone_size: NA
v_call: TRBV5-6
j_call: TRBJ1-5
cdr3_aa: CASSSTTGERNQPQHF
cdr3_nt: TGTGCCAGCAGTTCAACAACAGGAGAACGGAATCAGCCCCAGCATTTT

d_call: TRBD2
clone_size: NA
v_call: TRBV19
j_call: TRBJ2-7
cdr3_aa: CASRTSGNSYEQYF
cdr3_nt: TGTGCCAGTAGGACTAGCGGTAACTCCTACGAGCAGTACTTC

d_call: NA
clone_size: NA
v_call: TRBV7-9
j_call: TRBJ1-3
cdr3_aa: CASSLALYTIYF
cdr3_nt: TGTGCCAGCAGCTTAGCGCTATACACCATATATTTT

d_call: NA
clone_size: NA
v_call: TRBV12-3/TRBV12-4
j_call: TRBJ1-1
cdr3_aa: CASSKRGTEAFF
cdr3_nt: TGTGCCAGCAGTAAAAGGGGGACTGAAGCTTTCTTT

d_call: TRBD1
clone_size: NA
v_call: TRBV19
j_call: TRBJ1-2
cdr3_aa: CASSIPGTGWNYGYTF
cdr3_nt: TGTGCCAGTAGTATACCCGGGACAGGGTGGAACTATGGCTACACCTTC

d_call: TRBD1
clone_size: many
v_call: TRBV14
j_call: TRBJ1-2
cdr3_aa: CASGQGYGYTF
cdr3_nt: TGTGCCAGCGGACAGGGATATGGCTACACCTTC

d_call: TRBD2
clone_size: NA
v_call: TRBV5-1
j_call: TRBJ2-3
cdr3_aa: CASNSGLSPDTQYF
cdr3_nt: TGCGCCAGCAATAGCGGGCTAAGCCCAGATACGCAGTATTTT

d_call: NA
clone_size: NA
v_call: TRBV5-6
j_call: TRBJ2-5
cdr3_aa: CASSLHETQYF
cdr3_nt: TGTGCCAGCAGCTTACACGAGACCCAGTACTTC

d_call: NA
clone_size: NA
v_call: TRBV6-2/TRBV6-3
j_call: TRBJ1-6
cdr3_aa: CASSLVRSSYNSPLHF
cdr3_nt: TGTGCCAGCAGTTTGGTCCGGAGCTCCTATAATTCACCCCTCCACTTT

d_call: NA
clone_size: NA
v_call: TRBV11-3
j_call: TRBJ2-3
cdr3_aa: CASSPSGSSIASAQYF
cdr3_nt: TGTGCCAGCAGCCCTTCGGGGTCATCCATAGCCTCCGCGCAGTATTTT

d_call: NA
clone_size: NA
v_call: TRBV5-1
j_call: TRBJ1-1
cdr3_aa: CASSFDSGTEAFF
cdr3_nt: TGCGCCAGCAGCTTTGACAGTGGCACTGAAGCTTTCTTT

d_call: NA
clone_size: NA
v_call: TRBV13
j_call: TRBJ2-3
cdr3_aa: CASSSLGTGYF
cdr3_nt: TGTGCCAGCAGCTCACTGGGGACTGGGTATTTT

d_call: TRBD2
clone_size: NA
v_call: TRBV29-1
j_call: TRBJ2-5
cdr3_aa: CSVEERGAPRAQYF
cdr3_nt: TGCAGCGTTGAAGAGCGGGGGGCCCCCCGAGCCCAGTACTTC

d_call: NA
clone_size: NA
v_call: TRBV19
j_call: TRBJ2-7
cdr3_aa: CASRPGLTAYEQYF
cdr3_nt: TGTGCCAGTAGACCGGGACTTACGGCCTACGAGCAGTACTTC

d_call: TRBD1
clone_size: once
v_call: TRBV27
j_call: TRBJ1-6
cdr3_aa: CASRWGQARVSPLHF
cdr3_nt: TGTGCCAGCAGATGGGGACAGGCGAGGGTTTCACCCCTCCACTTT

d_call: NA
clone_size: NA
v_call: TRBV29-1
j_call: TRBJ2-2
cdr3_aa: CSVGSVGETGELFF
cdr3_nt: TGCAGCGTTGGTTCGGTGGGAGAGACCGGGGAGCTGTTTTTT

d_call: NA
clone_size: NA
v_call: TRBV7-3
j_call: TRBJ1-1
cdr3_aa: CASSLTAVAEAFF
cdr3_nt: TGTGCCAGCAGCTTAACGGCGGTCGCTGAAGCTTTCTTT

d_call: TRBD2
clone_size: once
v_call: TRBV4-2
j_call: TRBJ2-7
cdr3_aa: CASSHTTSGVTYEQYF
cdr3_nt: TGTGCCAGCAGCCACACCACTAGCGGGGTCACCTACGAGCAGTACTTC

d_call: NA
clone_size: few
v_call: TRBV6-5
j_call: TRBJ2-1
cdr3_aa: CASRPQGGSYNEQFF
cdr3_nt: TGTGCCAGCAGACCTCAAGGGGGATCGTACAATGAGCAGTTCTTC

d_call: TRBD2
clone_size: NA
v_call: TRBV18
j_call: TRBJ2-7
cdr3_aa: CASSVPRGGIHEQYF
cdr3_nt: TGTGCCAGCTCAGTCCCACGGGGGGGCATCCACGAGCAGTACTTC

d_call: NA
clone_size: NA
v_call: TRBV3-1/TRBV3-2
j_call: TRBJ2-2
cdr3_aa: CASSLSVNTGELFF
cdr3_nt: TGTGCCAGCAGCCTTAGTGTCAACACCGGGGAGCTGTTTTTT

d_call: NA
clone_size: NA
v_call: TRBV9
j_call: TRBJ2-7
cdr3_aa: CASSVGGSAYEQYF
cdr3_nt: TGTGCCAGCAGCGTAGGGGGTAGCGCCTACGAGCAGTACTTC

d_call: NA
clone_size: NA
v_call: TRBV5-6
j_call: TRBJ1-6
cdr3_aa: CASSFVAGQGNSPLHF
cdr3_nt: TGTGCCAGCAGCTTTGTGGCAGGCCAGGGGAATTCACCCCTCCACTTT

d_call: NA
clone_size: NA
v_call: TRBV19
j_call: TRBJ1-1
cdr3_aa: CASSISGVRGEAFF
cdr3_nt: TGTGCCAGTAGTATATCAGGGGTCCGAGGTGAAGCTTTCTTT